Listed below are T cell receptor beta chains from one sample, sequenced in a study of CD8 T cells in Susac syndrome. TCRdb re-analysed the immunoSEQ multiplex PCR reads in MiXCR, keeping a single row per CDR3 protein. The sample holds approximately 210,000 distinct CDR3 sequences, 95% seen once. Material for sequencing was CD4+ T cells from PBMCs. The receptors come from a human donor with multiple sclerosis. Each CDR3 is given with its conserved first and last residue. Each record gives: D gene, clone size, V gene, J gene, CDR3 DNA, CDR3 protein. The D gene is left open where the match is weak. Clone size is shown for a subset of rows, as once, few, many or a class of expanded clone.

d_gene: NA
abundance: NA
v_gene: TRBV30
j_gene: TRBJ1-2
CDR3nt: TGTGCCTGGAGTCAGCGAGGGGGGTCACCGACCTTC
CDR3aa: CAWSQRGGSPTF

d_gene: NA
abundance: NA
v_gene: TRBV3-1
j_gene: TRBJ2-7
CDR3nt: TGTGCCAGCAGCCAATTGCCATCGTACGAGCAGTACTTC
CDR3aa: CASSQLPSYEQYF

d_gene: TRBD2
abundance: NA
v_gene: TRBV15
j_gene: TRBJ2-1
CDR3nt: TGTGCCACCAGCGGGGGGACTAGCGGGAGTCTCCATGAGCAGTTCTTC
CDR3aa: CATSGGTSGSLHEQFF

d_gene: NA
abundance: NA
v_gene: TRBV5-4
j_gene: TRBJ1-2
CDR3nt: TGTGCCAGCAGCGGCTTGGGGGGCGGGGGCTATGGCTACACCTTC
CDR3aa: CASSGLGGGGYGYTF

d_gene: TRBD2
abundance: NA
v_gene: TRBV29-1
j_gene: TRBJ2-5
CDR3nt: TGCAGCGTTGTCGGAGCGGGAGGAAGACAAGAGACCCAGTACTTC
CDR3aa: CSVVGAGGRQETQYF

d_gene: TRBD1
abundance: NA
v_gene: TRBV5-1
j_gene: TRBJ1-2
CDR3nt: TGCGCCAGCAGCCTGGTTGCGAGCGGGGGACAGGGGTTCAGTGGCTACACCTTC
CDR3aa: CASSLVASGGQGFSGYTF

d_gene: TRBD1
abundance: NA
v_gene: TRBV6-4
j_gene: TRBJ1-6
CDR3nt: TGTGCCAGCAGGCCGGGACAGAATAATTCACCCCTCCACTTT
CDR3aa: CASRPGQNNSPLHF

d_gene: NA
abundance: NA
v_gene: TRBV12-3/TRBV12-4
j_gene: TRBJ1-5
CDR3nt: TGTGCCAGCAGAAAAACAGGTAACAATCAGCCCCAGCATTTT
CDR3aa: CASRKTGNNQPQHF

d_gene: TRBD1
abundance: NA
v_gene: TRBV5-4
j_gene: TRBJ2-5
CDR3nt: TGTGCCAGCAGCCACGGGGACAGAGGGTGGGATAAAGAGACCCAGTACTTC
CDR3aa: CASSHGDRGWDKETQYF

d_gene: NA
abundance: NA
v_gene: TRBV3-1
j_gene: TRBJ1-1
CDR3nt: TGTGCCAGCAGCCAGGGGAGTTTCGAAGCTTTCTTT
CDR3aa: CASSQGSFEAFF

d_gene: TRBD2
abundance: NA
v_gene: TRBV6-6
j_gene: TRBJ2-3
CDR3nt: TGTGCCAGCCTTAGCGGGAGAGCCACAGATACGCAGTATTTT
CDR3aa: CASLSGRATDTQYF

d_gene: TRBD2
abundance: NA
v_gene: TRBV6-1
j_gene: TRBJ2-7
CDR3nt: TGTGCCAGCAGGCAGACTAGCGGCCGACCCGACTACGAGCAGTACTTC
CDR3aa: CASRQTSGRPDYEQYF

d_gene: NA
abundance: once
v_gene: TRBV27
j_gene: TRBJ2-4
CDR3nt: TGTGCCAGCGCCCCAAGGGCGTTACCGGACATTCAGTACTTC
CDR3aa: CASAPRALPDIQYF

d_gene: TRBD2
abundance: NA
v_gene: TRBV29-1
j_gene: TRBJ2-1
CDR3nt: TGCAGCGTTGGTGGGAGGGCCTCTCACAATGAGCAGTTCTTC
CDR3aa: CSVGGRASHNEQFF

d_gene: TRBD2
abundance: NA
v_gene: TRBV20-1
j_gene: TRBJ2-1
CDR3nt: TGCAGTGCTAGAGATTTTAAGTACGGCGGGAGCTCCTACAATGAGCAGTTCTTC
CDR3aa: CSARDFKYGGSSYNEQFF

d_gene: NA
abundance: NA
v_gene: TRBV24-1
j_gene: TRBJ2-3
CDR3nt: TGTGCCACCAGTGATGAGGGGTCCGGAGATACGCAGTATTTT
CDR3aa: CATSDEGSGDTQYF